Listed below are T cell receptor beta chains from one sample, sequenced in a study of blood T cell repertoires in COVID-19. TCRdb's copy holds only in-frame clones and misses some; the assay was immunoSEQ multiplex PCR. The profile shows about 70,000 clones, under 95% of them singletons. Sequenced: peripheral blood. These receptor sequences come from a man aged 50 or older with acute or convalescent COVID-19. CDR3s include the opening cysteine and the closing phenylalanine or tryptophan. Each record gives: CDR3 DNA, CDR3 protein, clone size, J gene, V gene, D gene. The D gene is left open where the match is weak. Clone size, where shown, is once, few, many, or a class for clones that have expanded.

CDR3nt: TGTGCCAGCAGCTTAAGCGGGAGGGCCTACGAGCAGTACTTC
CDR3aa: CASSLSGRAYEQYF
abundance: .
j_gene: TRBJ2-7
v_gene: TRBV7-8
d_gene: TRBD2

CDR3nt: TGTGCCAGCAGCCAAGGTTTCCGGACAGCCTTGAATCAGCCCCAGCATTTT
CDR3aa: CASSQGFRTALNQPQHF
abundance: .
j_gene: TRBJ1-5
v_gene: TRBV3-1/TRBV3-2
d_gene: .

CDR3nt: TGTGCCAGCAGGCCACAGGGGGCCGGGAAGACCCAGTACTTC
CDR3aa: CASRPQGAGKTQYF
abundance: .
j_gene: TRBJ2-5
v_gene: TRBV6-5
d_gene: TRBD1

CDR3nt: TGTGCCAGCAGCAAATTCTGGCGGGGATCCGCCGGGTTCTACGAGCAGTACTTC
CDR3aa: CASSKFWRGSAGFYEQYF
abundance: .
j_gene: TRBJ2-7
v_gene: TRBV3-1/TRBV3-2
d_gene: .

CDR3nt: TGTGCCAGCAGACGCGGGAGGGCCTACGAGCAGTACTTC
CDR3aa: CASRRGRAYEQYF
abundance: .
j_gene: TRBJ2-7
v_gene: TRBV28
d_gene: TRBD2

CDR3nt: TGTGCCAGCAGTGTTAGTCGCTCCTACGAGCAGTACTTC
CDR3aa: CASSVSRSYEQYF
abundance: .
j_gene: TRBJ2-7
v_gene: TRBV27
d_gene: .

CDR3nt: TGTGCCAGCAGCCAAGATCCAAACACAGATACGCAGTATTTT
CDR3aa: CASSQDPNTDTQYF
abundance: .
j_gene: TRBJ2-3
v_gene: TRBV3-1/TRBV3-2
d_gene: .

CDR3nt: TGTGCCAGCTCACCGGGTGGAGGGATGGATCAGCCCCAGCATTTT
CDR3aa: CASSPGGGMDQPQHF
abundance: .
j_gene: TRBJ1-5
v_gene: TRBV18
d_gene: .

CDR3nt: TGTGCCAGCAGCGTACAGGGGTCTGCCAAAAACATTCAGTACTTC
CDR3aa: CASSVQGSAKNIQYF
abundance: .
j_gene: TRBJ2-4
v_gene: TRBV28
d_gene: TRBD1

CDR3nt: TGTGCCAGCAGCCAAGATGCCAGCCGCGGGCGGGGAGCGGGGGGCACAGATACGCAGTATTTT
CDR3aa: CASSQDASRGRGAGGTDTQYF
abundance: once
j_gene: TRBJ2-3
v_gene: TRBV4-2
d_gene: TRBD2

CDR3nt: TGTGCCAGCACGCCCGGAGGGACCACTGAAGCTTTCTTT
CDR3aa: CASTPGGTTEAFF
abundance: once
j_gene: TRBJ1-1
v_gene: TRBV25-1
d_gene: .

CDR3nt: TGCGCCAGCAGCCAGACAGGGGAGGCCTACAATGAGCAGTTCTTC
CDR3aa: CASSQTGEAYNEQFF
abundance: .
j_gene: TRBJ2-1
v_gene: TRBV5-1
d_gene: TRBD1

CDR3nt: TGTGCCAGCAGGAGGGCAGGAAAATACGAGCAGTACTTC
CDR3aa: CASRRAGKYEQYF
abundance: .
j_gene: TRBJ2-7
v_gene: TRBV27
d_gene: .

CDR3nt: TGTGCCAGCAGCCAGTCGACAGGGACTAATGAAAAACTGTTTTTT
CDR3aa: CASSQSTGTNEKLFF
abundance: .
j_gene: TRBJ1-4
v_gene: TRBV11-2
d_gene: TRBD1

CDR3nt: TGCAGTGCTAGAGATAGGCTAGGGCAGTACTTC
CDR3aa: CSARDRLGQYF
abundance: .
j_gene: TRBJ2-7
v_gene: TRBV20-1
d_gene: .

CDR3nt: TGTGCCACCAGTGACCCCCGGGGGACTAGCGGGAGTGGAACCGGGGAGCTGTTTTTT
CDR3aa: CATSDPRGTSGSGTGELFF
abundance: .
j_gene: TRBJ2-2
v_gene: TRBV24-1
d_gene: TRBD2